The clone carrying this TCR beta chain was picked up many times. The antigen is not known. The data originate from a study of response to subunit inactivated influenza vaccine. Germline values: CDR1 SGHRS, CDR2 YFSETQ. This CDR3 region has 14 residues. V was cut by 1 base and J by 3 bases, with 9 bases left in between. TCRdb reprocessed the RT-PCR reads via MiXCR and lists one record per CDR3 protein. This sample has approximately 170,000 distinct CDR3 sequences, with approximately 15% found just once. Study findings and constraints: With each seasonal influenza vaccination, the authors suggested, few new T cells are recruited.

The chain links TRBV5-1 to TRBJ2-3; D is ambiguous. The TCR comes from a man aged 50-60 years who received an inactivated influenza vaccine. Sequences were derived from CD8+ T cells sorted from PBMCs, sampled approximately 5 days after vaccination. CDR3 DNA: TGCGCCAGCAGCTTGTATTGGCGGACAGATACGCAGTATTTT. The encoded protein is CASSLYWRTDTQYF.